The clone carrying this TCR beta chain was seen a few times. Every TCR beta cDNA library bore unique molecular identifiers. When about 0.9 to 11 million T cells were used, they gave hundreds of thousands of cDNA molecules. TCRdb re-derived calls from the PCR reads in MiXCR, one entry per CDR3 protein. Of about 800,000 distinct CDR3 sequences in the sample, about 32% are singletons; the top ten hold 0.5% to 0.6%. The sample originates from a study of post-analysis software for immune sequencing data. This clonotype was sampled from a girl aged 10-17 years with multiple sclerosis. Sequencing input: blood.

CDR3 nucleotides: TGTGCCAGCAGTGAACAGGATGGGACGGGCAATCAGCCCCAGCATTTT. Translation gives CASSEQDGTGNQPQHF. V usage is TRBV6-1 and J usage is TRBJ1-5, with D possibly TRBD1 on 5 matching bases. The length of the CDR3 is 16 residues. CDR1 and CDR2 from the germline V gene are MNHNS and SASEGT. Trimming pared 2 bases from V and 2 bases from J, leaving 13 bases between.